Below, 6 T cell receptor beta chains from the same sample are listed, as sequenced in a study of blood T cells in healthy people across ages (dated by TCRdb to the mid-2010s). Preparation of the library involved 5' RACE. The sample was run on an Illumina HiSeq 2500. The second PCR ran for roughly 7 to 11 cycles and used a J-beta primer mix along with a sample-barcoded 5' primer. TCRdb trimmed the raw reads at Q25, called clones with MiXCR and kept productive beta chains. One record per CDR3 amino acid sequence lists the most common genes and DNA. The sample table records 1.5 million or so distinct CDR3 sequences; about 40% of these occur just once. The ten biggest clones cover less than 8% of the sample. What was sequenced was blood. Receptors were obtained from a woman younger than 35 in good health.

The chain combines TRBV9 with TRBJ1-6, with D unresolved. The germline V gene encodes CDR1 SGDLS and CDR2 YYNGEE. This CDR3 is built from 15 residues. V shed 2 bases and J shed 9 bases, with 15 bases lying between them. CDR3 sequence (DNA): TGTGCCAGCAGCGTGACATCAGGAGTAGGTTCACCCCTCCACTTT. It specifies CASSVTSGVGSPLHF.

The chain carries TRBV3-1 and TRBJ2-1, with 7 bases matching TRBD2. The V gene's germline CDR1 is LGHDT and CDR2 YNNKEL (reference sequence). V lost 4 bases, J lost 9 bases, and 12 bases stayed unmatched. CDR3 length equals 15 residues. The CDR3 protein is CASSLGTIKGSEQFF. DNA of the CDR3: TGTGCCAGCAGCCTTGGGACTATAAAGGGGAGTGAGCAGTTCTTC.

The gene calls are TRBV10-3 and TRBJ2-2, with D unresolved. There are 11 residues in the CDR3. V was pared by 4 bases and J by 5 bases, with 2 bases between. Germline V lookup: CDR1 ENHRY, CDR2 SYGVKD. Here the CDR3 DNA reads TGTGCCATCAGTGGTACCGGGGAGCTGTTTTTT. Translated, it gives CAISGTGELFF.

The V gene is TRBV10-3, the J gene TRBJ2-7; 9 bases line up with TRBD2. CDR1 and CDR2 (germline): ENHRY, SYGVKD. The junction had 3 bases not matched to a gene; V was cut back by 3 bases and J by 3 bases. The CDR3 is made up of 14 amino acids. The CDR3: CAISDGREGYEQYF. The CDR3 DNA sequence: TGTGCCATCAGTGATGGGCGGGAGGGCTACGAGCAGTACTTC.

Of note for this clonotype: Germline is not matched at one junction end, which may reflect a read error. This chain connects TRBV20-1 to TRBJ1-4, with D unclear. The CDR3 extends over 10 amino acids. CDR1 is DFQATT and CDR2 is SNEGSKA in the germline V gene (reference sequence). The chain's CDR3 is CSATSEKLFF. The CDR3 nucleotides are TGCAGTGCAACTAGTGAAAAACTGTTTTTT.

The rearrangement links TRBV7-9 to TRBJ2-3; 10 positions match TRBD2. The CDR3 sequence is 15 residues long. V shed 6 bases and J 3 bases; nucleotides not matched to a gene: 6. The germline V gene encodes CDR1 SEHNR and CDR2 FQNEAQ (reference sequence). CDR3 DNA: TGTGCCAGCAGACCAGCGGGGGGGCCGACAGATACGCAGTATTTT. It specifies CASRPAGGPTDTQYF.